The next 28 T cell receptor beta chains were all read from a single sample in a study of cytomegalovirus exposure and HLA in healthy donors (dated by TCRdb to the late 2010s). Receptor libraries were prepared by the immunoSEQ multiplex PCR assay. A mixture of 60 forward primers for TCR Vbeta segments and 13 reverse primers for TCR Jbeta segments was used in the multiplex PCR. TCRdb re-hosts the immuneACCESS table, in-frame sequences only. Its copies lack some clones; in the studies checked, an unresolved V gene accounts for under half of them, and the cause for the rest is not known. The table for this sample lists about 140,000 clones; about 84% of them were counted only once. About 2.2% of the sample belongs to the ten largest clones. The sample taken for sequencing was PBMCs. The receptors originated from a man aged 45 to 65 in good health and CMV-seronegative.

This clone was counted a few times. V and J are TRBV6-6 and TRBJ1-1; unclear D gene. V was shortened by 3 bases and J by 7 bases, with 9 bases between the two germline ends. There are 12 residues in the CDR3. The V gene's germline CDR1 is MNHNY and CDR2 SVGAGI (reference sequence). The CDR3 nucleotides are TGTGCCAGCAGTTATGTGGCAGATGAAGCTTTCTTT. Protein product: CASSYVADEAFF.

The chain couples TRBV6-1 to TRBJ1-2, with D possibly TRBD1 on 6 matching bases. Germline V gives CDR1 MNHNS, CDR2 SASEGT. The germline V and J ends were trimmed by 8 bases and 2 bases, with 12 bases remaining between them. This CDR3 is built from 13 residues. DNA for the CDR3: TGTGCCAGCTCAACAGGGTTAAACTATGGCTACACCTTC. It is translated as CASSTGLNYGYTF.

The chain links TRBV30 to TRBJ2-5, with TRBD2 identical over 9 bases. The CDR3 is 18 residues long. V shed 3 bases and J 0 bases; nucleotides not matched to a gene: 14. Per germline, CDR1 GTSNPN and CDR2 SVGIG (reference sequence). For the CDR3, the DNA is TGTGCCTGGAGAGAAGGCGTAGCGGGGGACGTGTACCAAGAGACCCAGTACTTC. Translating gives CAWREGVAGDVYQETQYF.

The chain employs TRBV4-1 and TRBJ1-5; D gene uncertain. The CDR3 is 13 amino acids. CDR1 is MGHRA and CDR2 is YSYEKL in the germline V gene. Trimming removed 0 bases at V and 5 bases at J, with 5 bases between. In nucleotides, the CDR3 is TGCGCCAGCAGCCAAGATGAGTATCAGCCCCAGCATTTT. Translation gives CASSQDEYQPQHF.

The J gene is TRBJ2-2, the V gene TRBV5-1; the match to TRBD1 covers 8 bases. The CDR3 covers 16 residues. V lost 3 bases to trimming and J lost 6 bases; unmatched junction nucleotides: 10. Per the germline V gene, CDR1 is SGHRS and CDR2 is YFSETQ. CDR3 bases: TGCGCCAGCAGCTCAGGATGGACAGGGATCGCCGGGGAGCTGTTTTTT. Translating gives CASSSGWTGIAGELFF.

This chain connects TRBV30 to TRBJ1-2; possibly TRBD1 for D (5 bases). Germline values: CDR1 GTSNPN, CDR2 SVGIG (reference sequence). V lost 2 bases, J lost 7 bases, and 23 bases lay in between. This CDR3 spans 16 amino acids. The CDR3 here is CAWSSGRGREVFGYTF. CDR3 coding DNA: TGTGCCTGGAGTTCGGGGCGAGGCAGGGAGGTTTTTGGCTACACCTTC.

The V call is TRBV11-2, the J call TRBJ1-3; TRBD1 aligns across 8 bases. J gave up 2 bases and V 6 bases, and 9 bases lay outside the gene matches. Looked up from germline, CDR1 is SGHAT and CDR2 is FQNNGV. This CDR3 is 16 amino acids long. The CDR3 DNA is TGTGCCAGCAGGAAGAAGACAGGGGACACTGGAAACACCATATATTTT. Its translation: CASRKKTGDTGNTIYF.

This sequence joins TRBV6-5 and TRBJ1-2, with 7 nucleotides matching TRBD1. Germline CDR1 is MNHEY and CDR2 is SVGAGI. The CDR3 has 13 residues. With V trimmed by 8 bases and J by 10 bases, 13 bases remained unmatched. The CDR3 loop reads CASGIQGSLDYTF. Written as DNA, the CDR3 is TGTGCCAGCGGAATACAGGGGTCCCTCGACTACACCTTC.

The count of this clone is one. The DNA of the CDR3 is TGTGCCAGCAGCACCTACGAGCAGTACTTC. Protein: CASSTYEQYF. The chain employs TRBV25-1 and TRBJ2-7, with D uncertain. V lost 6 bases to trimming and J lost 2 bases, with 2 bases between them. The CDR3 consists of 10 residues. Germline loops: CDR1 MGHDK, CDR2 SYGVNS.

The V and J genes are TRBV7-3 and TRBJ1-5; D is perhaps TRBD1 (5 bases). Germline CDR1 and CDR2: SGHTA and FQGTGA. Trimming stripped 5 bases from V and 7 bases from J, with 12 bases between. CDR3 size: 13 residues. For the CDR3, the DNA is TGTGCCAGCAGCGAGCGTCAGGGCCAGCCCCAGCATTTT. It translates to CASSERQGQPQHF.

V is TRBV2 and J is TRBJ2-3; 10 bases are a match to TRBD1. The CDR3 runs 13 residues. CDR1 and CDR2 (germline): SNHLY, FYNNEI. The V and J ends lost 11 bases and 4 bases, in that order; junction bases with no gene match: 6. In DNA form, the CDR3 reads TGTGCCGACTCGACAGGGGGCTCAGATACGCAGTATTTT. This encodes CADSTGGSDTQYF.

DNA of the CDR3: TGTGCCAGCAGCCCAACTAGCACAGATACGCAGTATTTT. Protein: CASSPTSTDTQYF. The chain is built from TRBV7-9 and TRBJ2-3, with unresolved D. The CDR3 length is 13 residues. V was pared by 5 bases and J by 0 bases, with 6 bases between. Germline V gene lookup returns CDR1 SEHNR and CDR2 FQNEAQ (reference sequence).

V is TRBV28 and J is TRBJ1-1, with TRBD1 as a possible D gene (6 bases). Germline CDR1 and CDR2: MDHEN and SYDVKM. V gave up 6 bases and J gave up 7 bases, with 12 bases separating them. The CDR3 has 12 amino acids. CDR3 sequence: CASSRGVGEAFF. The CDR3, as DNA: TGTGCCAGCAGCAGGGGTGTAGGTGAAGCTTTCTTT. The variable domain in full, completed from reference TRBV28 and TRBJ1-1, reads DVKVTQSSRYLVKRTGEKVFLECVQDMDHENMFWYRQDPGLGLRLIYFSYDVKMKEKGDIPEGYSVSREKKERFSLILESASTNQTSMYLCASSRGVGEAFFGQGTRLTVV.

This clone has only one observation. The rearrangement joins TRBV18 to TRBJ2-3, with TRBD2 matching over 14 bases. V gave up 3 bases and J gave up 0 bases; unmatched junction bases: 5. The CDR3 has 18 residues. Germline CDR1 is KGHSH and CDR2 is LQKENI. This CDR3 reads CASSPGLAGGHSTDTQYF. CDR3 nucleotides: TGTGCCAGCTCACCTGGACTAGCGGGAGGCCATAGCACAGATACGCAGTATTTT.

The V and J genes are TRBV9 and TRBJ1-4; 7 nucleotides match TRBD1. CDR3 size: 16 residues. Trimming at V came to 3 bases and at J to 1 base, leaving 6 bases not matched to a gene. CDR1 and CDR2 from the germline V gene are SGDLS and YYNGEE. CDR3 sequence reads: CASSAATGLTNEKLFF. CDR3 nucleotide sequence: TGTGCCAGCAGCGCCGCGACAGGGCTAACTAATGAAAAACTGTTTTTT.

The rearrangement joins TRBV7-8 to TRBJ2-4; weak D call: TRBD2 (6 bases). The germline V and J ends were trimmed by 4 bases and 6 bases, with 19 bases remaining between them. This CDR3 has 16 amino acids. Germline loops: CDR1 SGHVS, CDR2 FQNEAQ. CDR3 in DNA: TGTGCCAGCAGCTCTAAAAGGGGACTGGCGGGAAACATTCAGTACTTC. Translated: CASSSKRGLAGNIQYF.

V gene TRBV9 combines with J gene TRBJ2-3; 9 bases match TRBD1. V trimming: 4 bases; J trimming: 7 bases; junction bases outside the gene matches: 13. CDR1 is SGDLS, CDR2 YYNGEE, per germline. The CDR3 covers 16 residues. The CDR3 loop is CASSTQDRGGGNTQYF. The CDR3 coding sequence is TGTGCCAGCAGCACACAGGACAGGGGAGGGGGAAATACGCAGTATTTT.

The chain uses TRBV9 and TRBJ1-4, with D maybe TRBD1 (6 bases). Germline CDR1 SGDLS, CDR2 YYNGEE. This CDR3 spans 15 amino acids. Trimming removed 3 bases from V and 3 bases from J, with 12 bases in between. The CDR3, as DNA: TGTGCCAGCAGCGCCCTACAGGGCCCTAATGAAAAACTGTTTTTT. Protein product: CASSALQGPNEKLFF.

The gene calls are TRBV5-4 and TRBJ2-5, with TRBD2 identical over 7 bases. Germline trimming cut 3 bases from V and 4 bases from J; bases unmatched to any gene: 6. The CDR3 covers 14 residues. CDR1 and CDR2 from the germline V gene are SGHNT and YYREEE (reference sequence). Here the CDR3 DNA reads TGTGCCAGCAGCTCCACAGCGGGGTCAGAGACCCAGTACTTC. Translation gives CASSSTAGSETQYF.

The chain combines TRBV29-1 with TRBJ2-7; 8 positions match TRBD1. The germline gives CDR1 SQVTM, CDR2 ANQGSEA. The CDR3 consists of 14 residues. After removal of 6 bases from V and 2 bases from J, the junction contained 9 bases not matched to a gene. The CDR3 loop is CSVPRPDRAYEQYF. The CDR3 DNA sequence: TGCAGCGTCCCCAGACCGGACAGGGCCTACGAGCAGTACTTC.

V gene TRBV19 combines with J gene TRBJ1-5; maybe TRBD1 (6 bases). V lost 8 bases and J 4 bases, leaving 21 bases between the germline ends. The CDR3 runs to 16 residues. The germline V gene encodes CDR1 LNHDA and CDR2 SQIVND (reference sequence). The CDR3 DNA sequence: TGTGCCAGTCGGCCTTCAAGACAGGTCCTTAATCAGCCCCAGCATTTT. Its translation: CASRPSRQVLNQPQHF.

This chain connects TRBV27 to TRBJ2-7; D call uncertain. Germline lookup yields CDR1 MNHEY and CDR2 SMNVEV (reference sequence). The V end lost 2 bases, the J end lost 4 bases, and 12 bases lay between the germline ends. The CDR3 runs to 14 residues. The CDR3 coding sequence is TGTGCCAGCAGTTTACGGCAGGTCCCATACGAGCAGTACTTC. Amino acid sequence: CASSLRQVPYEQYF.

The rearrangement joins TRBV5-6 to TRBJ2-1, with 7 bases identical to TRBD2. Germline loops: CDR1 SGHDT, CDR2 YYEEEE. The trim removed 0 bases at V and 6 bases at J, leaving 12 bases unmatched. The CDR3 extends over 17 amino acids. In DNA form, the CDR3 reads TGTGCCAGCAGCTTGGGAGGATCTGGGGGGGAGGGCAATGAGCAGTTCTTC. The encoded protein is CASSLGGSGGEGNEQFF.

The J gene is TRBJ1-1, the V gene TRBV9; a weak D match, TRBD1 (6 bases). The V end lost 4 bases, the J end lost 0 bases, and 10 bases lay between the germline ends. The germline gives CDR1 SGDLS, CDR2 YYNGEE. The CDR3 is made up of 14 amino acids. The CDR3 region has the DNA TGTGCCAGCAGCCTACGGACAGTGAACACTGAAGCTTTCTTT. Translating gives CASSLRTVNTEAFF.

The gene calls are TRBV28 and TRBJ1-5; no definite D call. The germline gives CDR1 MDHEN, CDR2 SYDVKM. The germline V and J ends were trimmed by 6 bases and 0 bases, with 9 bases remaining between them. CDR3 length: 14 residues. Written as DNA, the CDR3 is TGTGCCAGCAGCATCCGGGGTAGCAATCAGCCCCAGCATTTT. It encodes CASSIRGSNQPQHF. Filled out from reference TRBV28 and TRBJ1-5, the complete variable domain reads DVKVTQSSRYLVKRTGEKVFLECVQDMDHENMFWYRQDPGLGLRLIYFSYDVKMKEKGDIPEGYSVSREKKERFSLILESASTNQTSMYLCASSIRGSNQPQHFGDGTRLSIL.

This clone was seen only a few times. The J gene is TRBJ1-5, the V gene TRBV2; D is unresolved. The germline V gene encodes CDR1 SNHLY and CDR2 FYNNEI. The V gene lost 7 bases and the J gene lost 3 bases, with 10 bases spanning the gap. CDR3 length: 13 residues. For the CDR3, the DNA is TGTGCCAGCACGAGGGTTGACAATCAGCCCCAGCATTTT. It specifies CASTRVDNQPQHF.

This chain links TRBV5-6 with TRBJ2-1; 7 nucleotides align to TRBD2. Trimming removed 3 bases from V and 2 bases from J; junction bases left unmatched: 5. The CDR3 has 15 residues. CDR1 is SGHDT, CDR2 YYEEEE, per germline. The CDR3 protein is CASSSDGLAYNEQFF. The CDR3 DNA reads TGTGCCAGCAGCTCGGATGGACTAGCCTACAATGAGCAGTTCTTC.

The chain couples TRBV2 to TRBJ1-3; 10 bases align to TRBD1. Losses at the gene ends were 5 bases for V and 6 bases for J; bases not matched to a gene: 7. The CDR3 is 15 residues long. Germline V gene sequence: CDR1 SNHLY, CDR2 FYNNEI. CDR3 in DNA: TGTGCCAGCAGTCCCGGGACAGGGGTATCAAACACCATATATTTT. It encodes CASSPGTGVSNTIYF.